This TCR beta chain was recorded in a study of T cell repertoires in cytomegalovirus infection. From the reads, TCRdb called clonotypes with MiXCR, one entry per CDR3 protein. This sample has a few hundred thousand distinct CDR3 sequences, with more than 20% found just once. Germline trimming cut 4 bases from V and 0 bases from J; bases unmatched to any gene: 2. Germline CDR1 is SGHVS and CDR2 is FNYEAQ. The CDR3 length is 17 residues. The sequencing sample was made of PBMCs. The chain uses TRBV7-6 and TRBJ2-6; 11 bases line up with TRBD1. This TCR came from a human donor in good health (CMV status not recorded). Some clones in this sample may be carry-over from other donors' samples. In DNA, the CDR3 is TGTGCCAGCAGCTCCGGGACAGGGGGCTCTGGGGCCAACGTCCTGACTTTC. Protein: CASSSGTGGSGANVLTF. Drawing the rest from reference TRBV7-6 and TRBJ2-6, the complete variable domain is GAGVSQSPRYKVTKRGQDVALRCDPISGHVSLYWYRQALGQGPEFLTYFNYEAQQDKSGLPNDRFSAERPEGSISTLTIQRTEQRDSAMYRCASSSGTGGSGANVLTFGAGSRLTVL.